Reported below is one T cell receptor (beta chain). Its target is unknown. Trimming cost V 3 bases and J 4 bases, with 12 bases left between them. The germline V gene encodes CDR1 SQVTM and CDR2 ANQGSEA. The CDR3 extends over 13 amino acids. This record comes from a study of cytomegalovirus exposure and HLA in healthy donors. Both 60 Vbeta primers and 13 Jbeta primers went into the PCR. Sequencing was performed with immunoSEQ multiplex PCR; in TCRdb, only in-frame clones are kept and a portion is missing. The data contain 120,000 to 150,000 clones, about 80% of them seen just once; the ten biggest clones take up less than 2%. Study-wide findings and caveats: Presence/absence analyses supposed approximately even sequencing depth among donors. Being indistinguishable, some V segments were excluded, TRBV6-2 and TRBV6-3 among them. Rare TCR sequences predominated, though certain public TCRs were found in many donors. V- and J-gene trimming of TCR beta was linked (in a later analysis) to a missense DCLRE1C variant.

This TCR was sampled from a middle-aged man in good health and CMV-seronegative. The V and J genes are TRBV29-1 and TRBJ1-1; TRBD1 is a possible D gene (5 bases). Material for sequencing was PBMCs. CDR3 bases: TGCAGCGTTGACGGGGCGCGGGGCACTGAAGCTTTCTTT. It encodes CSVDGARGTEAFF.